Following are 25 T cell receptor beta chains from one sample sequenced in a study of shared clonotypes between healthy human individuals (dated by TCRdb to 2018 to 2021). Preparation of the library involved the immunoSEQ multiplex PCR assay. As stored in TCRdb, this immuneACCESS dataset retains in-frame rearrangements with V and J assigned. A fraction of the clones does not appear; measured against another copy, unresolved V genes explain less than half of the discrepancy, and the remainder lacks a known reason. Present in this sample are more than 2 million clones, about 95% of which were seen just once. The top ten clonotypes cover about 1.1% of the sample. CD8 naive samples consisted of CD45RO-negative cells that were positively selected for CCR7, yielding a CD45RA+CCR7+ population without TemRA cells. Sequencing was carried out using naive CD8+ T cells sorted from blood. This specimen's cell subset or site label, per the study, means: CD45RA+CCR7+. The receptors were gathered from a man between 18 and 29 years old in good health.

The chain recombines TRBV2 with TRBJ1-2; D perhaps matches TRBD1 (5 bases). The CDR3 has 14 residues. Germline lookup yields CDR1 SNHLY and CDR2 FYNNEI. V shed 6 bases and J shed 4 bases, with 15 bases lying between them. The CDR3 nucleotides read TGTGCCAGCAGACTGTTAGGGGCCTCCTATGGCTACACCTTC. It is translated as CASRLLGASYGYTF.

The chain recombines TRBV6-6 with TRBJ1-2; 7 bases fit TRBD1. The length of the CDR3 is 13 residues. V lost 7 bases to trimming and J lost 6 bases; unmatched junction nucleotides: 8. The germline CDR1 and CDR2 sequences are MNHNY and SVGAGI (reference sequence). This chain's CDR3 is CASNIGGGDGYTF. CDR3 DNA sequence: TGTGCCAGCAATATAGGGGGCGGGGATGGCTACACCTTC.

This clone came up once. In DNA, the CDR3 is TGTGCCAGCAGTCAACCCCCCCTCACTAGCGGGAGGGTTTACGAGCAGTACTTC. Protein product: CASSQPPLTSGRVYEQYF. The V and J genes are TRBV27 and TRBJ2-7, with 13 bases lining up with TRBD2. CDR1 and CDR2 (germline): MNHEY, SMNVEV (reference sequence). The V gene end was trimmed by 5 bases and the J gene end by 4 bases; junction bases not matched to a gene: 14. This CDR3 is built from 18 residues.

This chain joins TRBV19 and TRBJ2-3, with D perhaps matching TRBD1 or TRBD2 (5 bases each). The CDR3 extends over 16 amino acids. Germline V gene sequence: CDR1 LNHDA, CDR2 SQIVND (reference sequence). V was shortened by 2 bases and J by 2 bases, with 14 bases between the two germline ends. The CDR3, as DNA: TGTGCCAGTAGTATACTTTCTGGGGGTGCCACAGATACGCAGTATTTT. It is translated as CASSILSGGATDTQYF.

This clone was picked up one time. The chain links TRBV6-1 to TRBJ2-7, with D hard to call. The CDR3 sequence is 15 residues long. Germline CDR1 and CDR2: MNHNS and SASEGT. The V gene lost 5 bases and the J gene lost 0 bases, with 14 bases spanning the gap. This CDR3 is CASSLHSAASYEQYF. The CDR3 nucleotides read TGTGCCAGCAGTCTCCACTCGGCGGCCTCCTACGAGCAGTACTTC.

V gene TRBV6-5 combines with J gene TRBJ2-3; 8 bases are shared with TRBD2. The CDR3 is made up of 15 amino acids. Trimming took 4 bases from V and 5 from J; bases not matched to a gene: 8. Germline-derived CDR1 and CDR2 are MNHEY and SVGAGI. CDR3 nucleotides: TGTGCCAGCAGTTCCTTCAGGAGCGGGAGAGATACGCAGTATTTT. Translation: CASSSFRSGRDTQYF.

The gene calls are TRBV29-1 and TRBJ1-2; 10 nucleotides agree with TRBD1. This CDR3 has 13 residues. The V segment lost 5 bases and the J segment 8 bases; nucleotides outside the gene matches: 8. Germline CDR1 SQVTM, CDR2 ANQGSEA. CDR3 nucleotides: TGCAGCGTTCGCCCCGGACAGGGGGACGGCTACACCTTC. Its protein product is CSVRPGQGDGYTF.

The V and J genes are TRBV5-6 and TRBJ1-2, with unresolved D. Germline V gene sequence: CDR1 SGHDT, CDR2 YYEEEE. CDR3 size: 14 residues. V lost 4 bases, J lost 6 bases, and 16 bases lay in between. The DNA for the CDR3 is TGTGCCAGCAGCCATGAAGTGGCCGTCCATGGCTACACCTTC. This sequence encodes CASSHEVAVHGYTF.

With respect to this clone: This sample also contains other DNA sequences that code for the same CDR3. The V gene is TRBV19, the J gene TRBJ2-7; 7 nucleotides agree with TRBD2. Germline-derived CDR1 and CDR2 are LNHDA and SQIVND (reference sequence). V shed 5 bases and J 2 bases; nucleotides not matched to a gene: 3. CDR3 length: 13 amino acids. The CDR3 nucleotides read TGTGCCAGTAGTGCGGGGGACCCCTACGAGCAGTACTTC. Translating gives CASSAGDPYEQYF.

In regard to this clone: Within the sample, other DNA sequences also encode this same CDR3. The V and J genes are TRBV9 and TRBJ1-1, with D unresolved. CDR3 length equals 13 residues. V was cut by 0 bases and J by 5 bases, with 8 bases left in between. Germline lookup yields CDR1 SGDLS and CDR2 YYNGEE. CDR3 nucleotides: TGTGCCAGCAGCGTAGCTCCCCATACTGAAGCTTTCTTT. Translation: CASSVAPHTEAFF. Full variable domain (rest looked up from reference TRBV9 and TRBJ1-1): DSGVTQTPKHLITATGQRVTLRCSPRSGDLSVYWYQQSLDQGLQFLIQYYNGEERAKGNILERFSAQQFPDLHSELNLSSLELGDSALYFCASSVAPHTEAFFGQGTRLTVV.

The CDR3 DNA follows: TGTGCCTGGACACTCAGGGAGGGCGAAAAACTGTTTTTT. Protein product: CAWTLREGEKLFF. This chain links TRBV30 with TRBJ1-4; perhaps TRBD1 as D (5 bases). V lost 4 bases, J lost 8 bases, and 14 bases lay in between. From germline, CDR1 is GTSNPN and CDR2 SVGIG (reference sequence). This CDR3 is built from 13 residues.

This chain joins TRBV28 and TRBJ1-2; 11 nucleotides align to TRBD1. CDR1 is MDHEN, CDR2 SYDVKM, per germline. The CDR3 spans 13 residues. V gave up 6 bases and J gave up 5 bases; unmatched junction bases: 2. This chain's CDR3 is CASSGTGGYGYTF. In DNA, the CDR3 is TGTGCCAGCAGCGGGACAGGGGGGTATGGCTACACCTTC.

The rearrangement joins TRBV5-4 to TRBJ2-1; D uncertain. Trimming pared 2 bases from V and 8 bases from J, leaving 17 bases between. The CDR3 covers 15 residues. Germline V gives CDR1 SGHNT, CDR2 YYREEE (reference sequence). CDR3 DNA: TGTGCCAGCAGCTTATGGAACCTTGGCGTCGATGAGCAGTTCTTC. It yields the protein CASSLWNLGVDEQFF.

The chain has TRBV11-2 and TRBJ2-7; 7 bases line up with TRBD1. Looked up from germline, CDR1 is SGHAT and CDR2 is FQNNGV. CDR3 length: 14 residues. J lost 7 bases, V lost 1 base, and 7 bases had no gene match. The CDR3 coding sequence is TGTGCCAGCAGCTTAGCTACAGGGGATTGGGAGCAGTACTTC. This translates into CASSLATGDWEQYF.

The chain is built from TRBV19 and TRBJ1-5; 7 nucleotides align to TRBD1. The CDR3 has 12 residues. Germline V CDR1 and CDR2: LNHDA, SQIVND (reference sequence). V dropped 7 bases and J dropped 6; count of bases not matched to a gene: 3. CDR3 sequence (DNA): TGTGCCAGTACCACAGGGGCTCAGCCCCAGCATTTT. This codes for CASTTGAQPQHF.

CDR3 bases: TGTGCCAGCAGTTTTGATTCGGTGGGGAACAATGAGCAGTTCTTC. Its protein is CASSFDSVGNNEQFF. The chain joins TRBV27 to TRBJ2-1; D uncertain. Per germline, CDR1 MNHEY and CDR2 SMNVEV (reference sequence). The CDR3 has 15 residues. V lost 3 bases, J lost 5 bases, and 14 bases lay in between.

V usage is TRBV19 and J usage is TRBJ1-2; D unclear. Trimming removed 5 bases at V and 0 bases at J, with 16 bases between. The CDR3 sequence is 16 residues long. Germline CDR1 LNHDA, CDR2 SQIVND (reference sequence). CDR3 region: CASSFPETPANYGYTF. Written as DNA, the CDR3 is TGTGCCAGTAGTTTCCCCGAGACACCAGCTAACTATGGCTACACCTTC.

This clone was picked up a small number of times. V usage is TRBV27 and J usage is TRBJ1-5; D remains unclear. This CDR3 comprises 12 residues. Germline V gene sequence: CDR1 MNHEY, CDR2 SMNVEV (reference sequence). V shed 4 bases and J shed 0 bases, with 1 base lying between them. For the CDR3, the DNA is TGTGCCAGCAGTTATAGCAATCAGCCCCAGCATTTT. Translating gives CASSYSNQPQHF.

The chain carries TRBV4-1 and TRBJ2-1; 8 positions match TRBD1. This CDR3 comprises 18 residues. CDR1 MGHRA and CDR2 YSYEKL come from the germline V gene. The junction had 7 bases not matched to a gene; V was cut back by 0 bases and J by 0 bases. In DNA, the CDR3 is TGCGCCAGCAGCCAAGATCAGGGGGCAGTGAGCTCCTACAATGAGCAGTTCTTC. This codes for CASSQDQGAVSSYNEQFF.

Note on this clone: The same CDR3 can be traced to other DNA sequences in this sample. The J gene is TRBJ2-5, the V gene TRBV7-6; 12 bases are a match to TRBD2. After removal of 1 base from V and 2 bases from J, the junction contained 5 bases not matched to a gene. The CDR3 spans 17 residues. Germline lookup yields CDR1 SGHVS and CDR2 FNYEAQ. This chain's CDR3 is CASSLGLAGGLQETQYF. The CDR3 DNA reads as TGTGCCAGCAGCTTAGGCCTAGCGGGGGGGTTACAAGAGACCCAGTACTTC.

The gene calls are TRBV7-9 and TRBJ2-7; TRBD2 is a possible D gene (5 bases). Trimming pared 1 base from V and 3 bases from J, leaving 13 bases between. The germline V gene encodes CDR1 SEHNR and CDR2 FQNEAQ (reference sequence). The CDR3 sequence is 15 residues long. The CDR3 loop is CASSLEAGGNYEQYF. CDR3 nucleotide sequence: TGTGCCAGCAGCTTAGAGGCAGGAGGCAACTACGAGCAGTACTTC.

This chain joins TRBV30 and TRBJ2-7, with a tentative D call TRBD1 (5 bases). The length of the CDR3 is 16 residues. The V end was cut by 0 bases, the J end by 2 bases, with 17 bases between. Germline lookup yields CDR1 GTSNPN and CDR2 SVGIG (reference sequence). The CDR3 region is CAWSVYGSGFPYEQYF. DNA for the CDR3: TGTGCCTGGAGTGTATACGGGTCAGGGTTTCCCTACGAGCAGTACTTC.

V and J are TRBV27 and TRBJ2-7, with 8 bases fitting TRBD1. V lost 5 bases and J lost 2; bases outside the gene matches: 5. This CDR3 is built from 14 residues. CDR1 and CDR2 (germline): MNHEY, SMNVEV (reference sequence). The CDR3, as DNA: TGTGCCAGCAGTCTGGGACAGGTAACCTACGAGCAGTACTTC. It encodes CASSLGQVTYEQYF.

Of note for this clone: Other DNA sequences in the sample encode the same CDR3. The J gene is TRBJ2-7, the V gene TRBV5-6, with unresolved D. Trimming pared 4 bases from V and 0 bases from J, leaving 8 bases between. This CDR3 region has 13 residues. The germline gives CDR1 SGHDT, CDR2 YYEEEE. CDR3 coding DNA: TGTGCCAGCAGCCCGGAGAACTCCTACGAGCAGTACTTC. Protein sequence: CASSPENSYEQYF.

V is TRBV7-9 and J is TRBJ1-4; D remains ambiguous. CDR3 length equals 16 residues. The germline V gene encodes CDR1 SEHNR and CDR2 FQNEAQ (reference sequence). Between the trimmed V and J ends, which lost 1 base and 4 bases, there was a span of 13 bases. The CDR3 DNA is TGTGCCAGCAGCTTAGATTGGTCCGCCGATAATGAAAAACTGTTTTTT. It translates to CASSLDWSADNEKLFF.